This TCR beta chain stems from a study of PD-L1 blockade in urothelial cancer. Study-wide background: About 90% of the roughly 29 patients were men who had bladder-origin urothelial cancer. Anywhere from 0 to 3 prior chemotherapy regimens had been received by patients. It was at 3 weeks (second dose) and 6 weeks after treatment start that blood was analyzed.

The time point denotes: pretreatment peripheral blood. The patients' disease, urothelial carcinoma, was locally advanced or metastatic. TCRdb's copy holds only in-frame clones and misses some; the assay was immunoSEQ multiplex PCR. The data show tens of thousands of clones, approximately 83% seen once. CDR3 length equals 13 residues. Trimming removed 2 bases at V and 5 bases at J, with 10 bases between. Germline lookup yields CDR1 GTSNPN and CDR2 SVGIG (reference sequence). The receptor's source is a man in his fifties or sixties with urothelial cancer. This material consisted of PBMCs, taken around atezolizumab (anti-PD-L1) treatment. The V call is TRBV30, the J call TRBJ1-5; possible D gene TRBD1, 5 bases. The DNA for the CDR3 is TGTGCCTGGAGTCGCAGGGAAGATCAGCCCCAGCATTTT. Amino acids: CAWSRREDQPQHF.